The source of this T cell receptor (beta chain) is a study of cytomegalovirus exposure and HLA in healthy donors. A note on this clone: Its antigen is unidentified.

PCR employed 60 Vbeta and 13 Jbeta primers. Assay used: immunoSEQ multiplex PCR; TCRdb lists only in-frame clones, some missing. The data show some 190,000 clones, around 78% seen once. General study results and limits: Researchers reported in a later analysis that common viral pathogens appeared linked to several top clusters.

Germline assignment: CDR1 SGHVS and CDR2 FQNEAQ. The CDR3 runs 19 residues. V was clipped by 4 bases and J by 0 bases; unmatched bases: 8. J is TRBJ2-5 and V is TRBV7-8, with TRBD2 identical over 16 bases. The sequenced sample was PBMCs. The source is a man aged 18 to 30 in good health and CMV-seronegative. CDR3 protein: CASSSTGTSGRGNQETQYF. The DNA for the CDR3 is TGTGCCAGCAGCTCTACCGGGACTAGCGGGAGGGGGAACCAAGAGACCCAGTACTTC.